Presented here are 22 T cell receptor beta chains from one specimen sequenced in a study of blood T cell repertoires in COVID-19. Profiled with immunoSEQ multiplex PCR; TCRdb holds only in-frame clones, not every one. The table lists about 270,000 clones, more than 65% of them singletons. Sequences were obtained from peripheral blood. Source of these receptors: a woman aged 18-30 years with acute or convalescent COVID-19.

The chain links TRBV7-9 to TRBJ1-2; D possibly corresponds to TRBD1 (5 bases). Germline values: CDR1 SEHNR, CDR2 FQNEAQ (reference sequence). V gave up 1 base and J gave up 8 bases, with 11 bases separating them. CDR3 length: 13 residues. CDR3 bases: TGTGCCAGCAGCTTAGACTGGGGCGACGGCTACACCTTC. It translates to CASSLDWGDGYTF.

The rearrangement joins TRBV28 to TRBJ2-1; 13 bases fit TRBD2. The CDR3 spans 18 residues. V shed 2 bases and J 5 bases; nucleotides not matched to a gene: 9. Germline V gene lookup returns CDR1 MDHEN and CDR2 SYDVKM. DNA for the CDR3: TGTGCCAGCAGTTTACCCGGACTAGCGGGAGTCTGGGACAATGAGCAGTTCTTC. Its protein is CASSLPGLAGVWDNEQFF.

This chain uses TRBV7-2 with TRBJ1-2; D not resolved. Germline CDR1 is SGHTA and CDR2 is FQGNSA. The CDR3 is made up of 14 amino acids. Between the trimmed V and J ends, which lost 5 bases and 6 bases, there was a span of 16 bases. The CDR3 is CASSPMGASDGYTF. The DNA of the CDR3 is TGTGCCAGCAGCCCAATGGGCGCCTCGGATGGCTACACCTTC.

The CDR3 bases are TGTGCCAGCAGCTTAGACCAGGGACTAGCGGGAGTTGAGCAGTTCTTC. Residues: CASSLDQGLAGVEQFF. The chain uses TRBV7-6 and TRBJ2-1, with 14 bases matching TRBD2. The V segment lost 1 base and the J segment 9 bases; nucleotides outside the gene matches: 5. CDR3 length: 16 residues. The germline gives CDR1 SGHVS, CDR2 FNYEAQ.

The J gene is TRBJ2-7, the V gene TRBV7-2; D remains unclear. Germline CDR1 reads SGHTA; CDR2 reads FQGNSA. V lost 5 bases to trimming and J lost 2 bases, with 7 bases between them. The CDR3 length is 12 residues. The CDR3: CASSLAPYEQYF. The DNA of the CDR3 is TGTGCCAGCAGCCTCGCGCCCTACGAGCAGTACTTC.

This clone was counted ten times or more. This chain links TRBV25-1 with TRBJ2-3; 7 nucleotides agree with TRBD2. Losses at the gene ends were 3 bases for V and 4 bases for J; bases not matched to a gene: 13. Looked up from germline, CDR1 is MGHDK and CDR2 is SYGVNS. The CDR3 extends over 17 amino acids. The CDR3 sequence: CASSDIGWEGMADTQYF. The CDR3 bases are TGTGCCAGCAGTGATATAGGGTGGGAGGGAATGGCAGATACGCAGTATTTT.

This clone was counted between two and nine times. The chain links TRBV19 to TRBJ2-1; unclear D gene. Germline loops: CDR1 LNHDA, CDR2 SQIVND (reference sequence). Trimming stripped 1 base from V and 0 bases from J, with 10 bases between. The CDR3 covers 16 residues. In nucleotides, the CDR3 is TGTGCCAGTAGTATAGCTTGGCGGATCTCCTACAATGAGCAGTTCTTC. It yields the protein CASSIAWRISYNEQFF. Looking up the rest from reference TRBV19 and TRBJ2-1 gives the full variable domain: DGGITQSPKYLFRKEGQNVTLSCEQNLNHDAMYWYRQDPGQGLRLIYYSQIVNDFQKGDIAEGYSVSREKKESFPLTVTSAQKNPTAFYLCASSIAWRISYNEQFFGPGTRLTVL.

The genes are TRBV5-1 and TRBJ2-7, with D perhaps TRBD2 (5 bases). Germline V gene sequence: CDR1 SGHRS, CDR2 YFSETQ. CDR3 length: 12 amino acids. The V gene lost 1 base and the J gene lost 5 bases, with 7 bases spanning the gap. For the CDR3, the DNA is TGCGCCAGCAGCTTGTTCGGGGACGAGCAGTACTTC. Its protein is CASSLFGDEQYF.

The rearrangement joins TRBV11-2 to TRBJ1-2, with 8 nucleotides matching TRBD1. V lost 5 bases to trimming and J lost 4 bases; unmatched junction nucleotides: 9. The germline gives CDR1 SGHAT, CDR2 FQNNGV. CDR3 length: 15 residues. The CDR3 sequence: CASSPRQGFAYGYTF. CDR3 coding DNA: TGTGCCAGCAGCCCCCGACAGGGGTTTGCCTATGGCTACACCTTC.

V is TRBV14 and J is TRBJ1-1; 8 bases agree with TRBD1. The V and J ends lost 1 base and 7 bases, in that order; junction bases with no gene match: 5. The CDR3 runs to 14 residues. Germline lookup yields CDR1 SGHDN and CDR2 FVKESK. CDR3 loop: CASSQASGTGEAFF. The CDR3 DNA reads as TGTGCCAGCAGCCAAGCTTCCGGGACAGGTGAAGCTTTCTTT. The full variable domain, with the rest looked up from reference TRBV14 and TRBJ1-1, is EAGVTQFPSHSVIEKGQTVTLRCDPISGHDNLYWYRRVMGKEIKFLLHFVKESKQDESGMPNNRFLAERTGGTYSTLKVQPAELEDSGVYFCASSQASGTGEAFFGQGTRLTVV.

This clone was seen a handful of times. The chain combines TRBV5-8 with TRBJ2-7; 7 bases match TRBD1. The V segment lost 4 bases and the J segment 2 bases; nucleotides outside the gene matches: 6. Germline V gene lookup returns CDR1 SGHTS and CDR2 YDEGEE. This CDR3 region has 14 residues. CDR3 nucleotide sequence: TGTGCCAGCAGCCTGGACAGGCTAACCTACGAGCAGTACTTC. Residues: CASSLDRLTYEQYF.

Written as DNA, the CDR3 is TGTGCCAGCAGCTTGATAGCGGGAGGGCCTGGTGAGCAGTTCTTC. Protein: CASSLIAGGPGEQFF. The rearrangement uses TRBV7-6 and TRBJ2-1; 11 nucleotides line up with TRBD2. With V trimmed by 3 bases and J by 9 bases, 7 bases remained unmatched. This CDR3 is built from 15 residues. The V gene's germline CDR1 is SGHVS and CDR2 FNYEAQ. The whole variable domain, remainder taken from reference TRBV7-6 and TRBJ2-1, is GAGVSQSPRYKVTKRGQDVALRCDPISGHVSLYWYRQALGQGPEFLTYFNYEAQQDKSGLPNDRFSAERPEGSISTLTIQRTEQRDSAMYRCASSLIAGGPGEQFFGPGTRLTVL.

This clone turned up a few times. This sequence joins TRBV10-3 and TRBJ1-2, with TRBD1 matching 10 bases. This CDR3 region has 13 residues. Germline values: CDR1 ENHRY, CDR2 SYGVKD. J was trimmed by 6 bases and V by 6 bases; bases with no gene match: 4. CDR3: CAIRTGGEDGYTF. The CDR3 nucleotides are TGTGCCATCAGGACAGGGGGCGAGGATGGCTACACCTTC.

The V call is TRBV27, the J call TRBJ2-3; 11 bases line up with TRBD2. With 6 bases clipped from V and 1 base from J, the junction kept 6 bases outside the gene matches. The CDR3 runs to 16 residues. Germline assignment: CDR1 MNHEY and CDR2 SMNVEV (reference sequence). The CDR3 region is CASRQLSGRGTDTQYF. The CDR3 DNA is TGTGCCAGCAGGCAACTTAGCGGGAGGGGCACAGATACGCAGTATTTT.

The genes are TRBV4-3 and TRBJ2-4, with TRBD2 matching 12 bases. In germline, CDR1 is LGHNA, CDR2 YSLEER. The CDR3 is 21 amino acids. V gave up 3 bases and J gave up 0 bases; unmatched junction bases: 15. Here the CDR3 DNA reads TGCGCCAGCAGCCATGATGCCCTACTAGCGGGAGGATTGGAAGCCAAAAACATTCAGTACTTC. Its translation: CASSHDALLAGGLEAKNIQYF.

The gene calls are TRBV7-9 and TRBJ1-3, with a tentative D call TRBD1 (6 bases). The CDR3 is 14 amino acids. Trimming shortened V by 8 bases and J by 2 bases, and 13 bases separated the two germline ends. In germline, CDR1 is SEHNR, CDR2 FQNEAQ (reference sequence). CDR3 DNA sequence: TGTGCCAGCCAATCGAAGGGGGCTGGAAACACCATATATTTT. Its translation: CASQSKGAGNTIYF. The full variable domain, its missing parts supplied by reference TRBV7-9 and TRBJ1-3, is DTGVSQNPRHKITKRGQNVTFRCDPISEHNRLYWYRQTLGQGPEFLTYFQNEAQLEKSRLLSDRFSAERPKGSFSTLEIQRTEQGDSAMYLCASQSKGAGNTIYFGEGSWLTVV.

This chain uses TRBV5-4 with TRBJ1-6; D not certain. CDR1 is SGHNT and CDR2 is YYREEE in the germline V gene (reference sequence). The V end was cut by 2 bases, the J end by 10 bases, with 13 bases between. This CDR3 is built from 14 residues. In nucleotides, the CDR3 is TGTGCCAGCAGCTTAAACCAGGTTCAATCACCCCTCCACTTT. Protein sequence: CASSLNQVQSPLHF.

This chain joins TRBV7-5 and TRBJ1-1; the D call in the table, TRBD1, was not verified against the DNA. TRBV7-5 is described as a pseudogene. The CDR3 loop spans 14 amino acids. DNA for the CDR3: TGTGCCAGAAGCTTAGAAAGGGGGCCTGTAGAAGCTTTCTTT. Translation: CARSLERGPVEAFF.

This sequence joins TRBV7-2 and TRBJ2-3, with 7 bases aligning to TRBD1. V lost 2 bases and J lost 4; bases outside the gene matches: 12. The CDR3 extends over 17 amino acids. Germline lookup yields CDR1 SGHTA and CDR2 FQGNSA. CDR3 amino acids: CASSLSTGFVEADTQYF. CDR3 in DNA: TGTGCCAGCAGCTTATCGACAGGGTTTGTTGAGGCAGATACGCAGTATTTT. Full variable domain (remainder filled in from reference TRBV7-2 and TRBJ2-3): GAGVSQSPSNKVTEKGKDVELRCDPISGHTALYWYRQSLGQGLEFLIYFQGNSAPDKSGLPSDRFSAERTGGSVSTLTIQRTQQEDSAVYLCASSLSTGFVEADTQYFGPGTRLTVL.

This clone came up once. The rearrangement links TRBV7-9 to TRBJ2-7, with D possibly being TRBD1 (6 bases). The CDR3 length is 11 residues. Trimming removed 6 bases at V and 7 bases at J, with 10 bases between. CDR1 and CDR2 (germline): SEHNR, FQNEAQ (reference sequence). CDR3 sequence reads: CASRGASEQYF. The DNA of the CDR3 is TGTGCCAGCAGGGGGGCTAGTGAGCAGTACTTC.

The CDR3 loop reads CASSQETGGVRETQYF. Here the CDR3 DNA reads TGTGCCAGCAGCCAAGAGACTGGCGGGGTTCGAGAGACCCAGTACTTC. The chain combines TRBV14 with TRBJ2-5, with TRBD2 as a possible D gene (6 bases). Trimming took 0 bases from V and 4 from J, leaving 15 bases between them. The CDR3 covers 16 residues. From germline, CDR1 is SGHDN and CDR2 FVKESK.

J is TRBJ2-7 and V is TRBV4-2; D ambiguous. CDR3 size: 13 residues. Germline V gives CDR1 LGHNA, CDR2 YNFKEQ. The V and J ends lost 8 bases and 3 bases respectively, with 14 bases between them. The CDR3 DNA reads as TGTGCCAGCGGCAAGGATCGGAGCTACGAGCAGTACTTC. It is translated as CASGKDRSYEQYF.